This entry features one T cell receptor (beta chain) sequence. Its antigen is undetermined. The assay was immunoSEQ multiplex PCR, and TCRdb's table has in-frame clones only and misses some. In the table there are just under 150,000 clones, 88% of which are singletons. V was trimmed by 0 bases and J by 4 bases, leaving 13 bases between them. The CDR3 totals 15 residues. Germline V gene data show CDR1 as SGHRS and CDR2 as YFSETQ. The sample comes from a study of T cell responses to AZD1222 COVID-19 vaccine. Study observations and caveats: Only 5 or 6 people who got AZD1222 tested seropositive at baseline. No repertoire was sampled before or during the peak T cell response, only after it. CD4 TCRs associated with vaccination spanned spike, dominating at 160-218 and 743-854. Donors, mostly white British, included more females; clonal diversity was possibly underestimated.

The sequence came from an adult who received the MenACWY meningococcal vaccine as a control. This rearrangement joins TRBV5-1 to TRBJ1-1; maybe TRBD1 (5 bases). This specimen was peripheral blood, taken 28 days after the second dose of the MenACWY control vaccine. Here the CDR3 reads CASSLGGTATTEAFF. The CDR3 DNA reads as TGCGCCAGCAGCTTGGGGGGCACCGCTACCACTGAAGCTTTCTTT.